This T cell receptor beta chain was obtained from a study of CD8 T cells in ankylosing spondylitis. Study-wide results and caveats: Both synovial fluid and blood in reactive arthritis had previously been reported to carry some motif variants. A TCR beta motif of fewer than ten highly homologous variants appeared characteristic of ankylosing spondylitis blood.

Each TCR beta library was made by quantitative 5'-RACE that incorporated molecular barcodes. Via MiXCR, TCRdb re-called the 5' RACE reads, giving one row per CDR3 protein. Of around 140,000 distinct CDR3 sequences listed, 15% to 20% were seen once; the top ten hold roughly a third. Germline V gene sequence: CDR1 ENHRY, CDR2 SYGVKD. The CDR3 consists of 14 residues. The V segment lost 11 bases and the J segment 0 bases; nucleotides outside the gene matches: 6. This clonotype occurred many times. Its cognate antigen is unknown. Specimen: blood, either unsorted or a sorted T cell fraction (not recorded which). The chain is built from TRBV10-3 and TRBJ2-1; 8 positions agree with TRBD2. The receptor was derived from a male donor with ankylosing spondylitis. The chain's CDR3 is CAVTLADSYNEQFF. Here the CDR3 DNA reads TGTGCCGTGACACTAGCGGACTCCTACAATGAGCAGTTCTTC.